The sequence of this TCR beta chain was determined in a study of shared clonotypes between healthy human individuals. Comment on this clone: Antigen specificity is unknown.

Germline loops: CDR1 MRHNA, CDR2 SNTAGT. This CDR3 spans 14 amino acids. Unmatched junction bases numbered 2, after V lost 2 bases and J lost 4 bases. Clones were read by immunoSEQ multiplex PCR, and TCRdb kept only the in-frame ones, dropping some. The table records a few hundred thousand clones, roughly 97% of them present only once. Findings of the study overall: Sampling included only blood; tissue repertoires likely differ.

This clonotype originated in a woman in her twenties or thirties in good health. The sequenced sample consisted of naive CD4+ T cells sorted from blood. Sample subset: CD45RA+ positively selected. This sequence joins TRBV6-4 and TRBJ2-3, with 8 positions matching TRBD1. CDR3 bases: TGTGCCAGCAGTGACACAGGGGGGTCAGATACGCAGTATTTT. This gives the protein CASSDTGGSDTQYF.